Listed here is a single T cell receptor beta chain. Its specificity is unknown. This specimen comes from a study of shared clonotypes between healthy human individuals. About the research overall: In total, the donors were two women and a few men aged 18 to 49. Points from the study as a whole: Deeper or shallower sequencing was expected to change how clonotypes are shared among donors.

The assay used deep level. Several immunoSEQ 96-well plates shared each subset's DNA, each plate a replicate. Sequencing used immunoSEQ multiplex PCR; TCRdb keeps in-frame clones, though not all of them. The sample records 470,000 or so clones, about 85% being singletons. Specimen: PBMCs. This TCR was recovered from a woman aged 40 to 50 in good health. Some clones in this sample may be carry-over from other donors' samples.

The CDR3 spells CASSLSGPGYNEQFF. CDR3 coding DNA: TGTGCCAGCAGCCTGAGCGGCCCAGGTTACAATGAGCAGTTCTTC. The rearrangement joins TRBV11-2 to TRBJ2-1; a weak D match, TRBD2 (5 bases). This CDR3 region has 15 residues. The V and J ends lost 5 bases and 4 bases respectively, with 15 bases between them. Germline-derived CDR1 and CDR2 are SGHAT and FQNNGV.